These 8 T cell receptor beta chains were all obtained from the same sample, sequenced in a study of cytomegalovirus exposure and HLA in healthy donors. The PCR ran on 60 Vbeta and 13 Jbeta primers. Produced via immunoSEQ multiplex PCR; TCRdb's table is partial and in-frame only. The table for this sample gives around 50,000 clones. Material: PBMCs. Receptor source: a woman aged 40-49 years in good health and CMV-seronegative.

This sequence joins TRBV5-6 and TRBJ2-5, with 7 bases that match TRBD1. Losses at the gene ends were 0 bases for V and 5 bases for J; bases not matched to a gene: 7. CDR1 is SGHDT and CDR2 is YYEEEE in the germline V gene. The length of the CDR3 is 15 residues. CDR3 amino acids: CASSLVEGAGETQYF. CDR3 in DNA: TGTGCCAGCAGCTTGGTAGAGGGGGCAGGGGAGACCCAGTACTTC.

This chain joins TRBV5-1 and TRBJ2-6; 9 positions agree with TRBD1. CDR3 size: 18 residues. CDR1 and CDR2 from the germline V gene are SGHRS and YFSETQ. V shed 4 bases and J 1 base; nucleotides not matched to a gene: 9. CDR3 amino acids: CASSPRQGVKSGANVLTF. CDR3 DNA sequence: TGCGCCAGCAGCCCTCGACAGGGGGTAAAGTCTGGGGCCAACGTCCTGACTTTC.

The chain links TRBV11-2 to TRBJ1-1; TRBD1 matches 9 bases. J gave up 5 bases and V 5 bases, and 6 bases lay outside the gene matches. The CDR3 sequence is 14 residues long. The germline CDR1 and CDR2 sequences are SGHAT and FQNNGV. Here the CDR3 DNA reads TGTGCCAGCAGCCCCCGGACAGGGGAAACTGAAGCTTTCTTT. This encodes CASSPRTGETEAFF.

This rearrangement joins TRBV10-3 to TRBJ1-4; 10 bases fit TRBD1. The CDR3 contains 15 residues. Germline V gene sequence: CDR1 ENHRY, CDR2 SYGVKD. Trimming cost V 5 bases and J 7 bases; bases outside gene matches: 7. DNA of the CDR3: TGTGCCATCAGTTCCGGGACAGGGGATGTTGAAAAACTGTTTTTT. This translates into CAISSGTGDVEKLFF.

J is TRBJ2-5 and V is TRBV7-3; the D gene is possibly TRBD2 (5 bases). Per germline, CDR1 SGHTA and CDR2 FQGTGA. V lost 5 bases and J lost 5, with 18 bases in between. This CDR3 region has 15 residues. CDR3 coding DNA: TGTGCCAGCAGCCGAAGTACGGGATCCCGGGAGACCCAGTACTTC. It translates to CASSRSTGSRETQYF.

V is TRBV4-1 and J is TRBJ1-2; a possible D gene is TRBD1 (6 bases). This CDR3 is built from 15 residues. V was cut by 1 base and J by 3 bases, with 12 bases left in between. Germline-derived CDR1 and CDR2 are MGHRA and YSYEKL. The DNA of the CDR3 is TGCGCCAGCAGCCAAGCACAGGGTCCCTACTATGGCTACACCTTC. This encodes CASSQAQGPYYGYTF.

This chain links TRBV9 with TRBJ2-5; D might be TRBD1 (6 bases). Trimming pared 4 bases from V and 5 bases from J, leaving 24 bases between. The CDR3 consists of 17 residues. CDR1 SGDLS and CDR2 YYNGEE come from the germline V gene. The CDR3 region has the DNA TGTGCCAGCAGCTTCACCTCCCAAAGGGGGTCGGGGGAGACCCAGTACTTC. This encodes CASSFTSQRGSGETQYF.

V usage is TRBV18 and J usage is TRBJ1-1; D uncertain. The germline V and J ends were trimmed by 3 bases and 11 bases, with 13 bases remaining between them. This CDR3 comprises 12 residues. The germline CDR1 and CDR2 sequences are KGHSH and LQKENI. The CDR3 here is CASSPLQARAFF. The CDR3 DNA reads TGTGCCAGCTCACCTTTGCAGGCTCGGGCTTTCTTT.